Listed here are 29 T cell receptor beta chains from one sample, sequenced in a study of CXCR3-negative and CXCR3-positive naive CD8 T cells. Through 5' RACE with UMI labels, the TRB cDNA libraries were prepared. TCRdb processed the 5' RACE reads again and assigns one entry to each CDR3 protein, with no DNA. The sample has 100,000 to 150,000 distinct CDR3 sequences, and its top ten clones hold 0.45% to 0.55%. Input material: naive CXCR3- CD8+ T cells from blood. Subset here: CD45RO-CCR7+CD27+CD95- naive CD8+ T cells lacking CXCR3 (TNR3-). All receptors come from a human donor in good health. Some clones in this sample may be carry-over from other donors' samples.

The chain joins TRBV9 to TRBJ2-1; TCRdb names TRBD2, which stays unverified in the absence of DNA. The germline V gene has CDR1 SGDLS and CDR2 YYNGEE. The CDR3 has 19 residues. CDR3 sequence reads: CASSVAGGRPSGSYNEQFF. Full variable domain (rest looked up from reference TRBV9 and TRBJ2-1): DSGVTQTPKHLITATGQRVTLRCSPRSGDLSVYWYQQSLDQGLQFLIQYYNGEERAKGNILERFSAQQFPDLHSELNLSSLELGDSALYFCASSVAGGRPSGSYNEQFFGPGTRLTVL.

The chain recombines TRBV29-1 with TRBJ2-7. This CDR3 has 12 residues. CDR1 SQVTM and CDR2 ANQGSEA come from the germline V gene. The CDR3 region is CSVEDLRGEQYF.

V is TRBV4-1 and J is TRBJ2-2. The CDR3 spans 13 residues. Germline-derived CDR1 and CDR2 are MGHRA and YSYEKL. CDR3 sequence: CASSQGMVRELFF.

The chain couples TRBV5-1 to TRBJ2-2; as DNA is missing, the TRBD1 call by TCRdb cannot be tested. Per germline, CDR1 SGHRS and CDR2 YFSETQ. CDR3 size: 14 residues. This chain's CDR3 is CASSYGHNTGELFF.

This rearrangement joins TRBV2 to TRBJ2-7. CDR1 is SNHLY and CDR2 is FYNNEI in the germline V gene. This CDR3 is built from 13 residues. This chain's CDR3 is CASSEDGSYEQYF.

The V and J genes are TRBV15 and TRBJ2-2; TCRdb reports TRBD1, a call that lacks DNA to check it against. This CDR3 has 16 amino acids. Germline V gene data show CDR1 as LNHNV and CDR2 as YYDKDF (reference sequence). The CDR3 sequence is CATNARDRVNTGELFF.

The V gene is TRBV11-1, the J gene TRBJ2-5. CDR3 length equals 15 residues. Germline V lookup: CDR1 SGHAT, CDR2 FQDESV (reference sequence). The CDR3: CASSLRLALQETQYF. Variable domain in full (rest from reference TRBV11-1 and TRBJ2-5): EAEVAQSPRYKITEKSQAVAFWCDPISGHATLYWYRQILGQGPELLVQFQDESVVDDSQLPKDRFSAERLKGVDSTLKIQPAELGDSAMYLCASSLRLALQETQYFGPGTRLLVL.

The chain combines TRBV12-2 with TRBJ1-5. TRBV12-2 is termed a pseudogene. There are 16 residues in the CDR3. The chain's CDR3 is CASRLDAEGRMQPQHF.

V is TRBV6-5 and J is TRBJ1-6; TCRdb calls TRBD1, which cannot be checked without DNA. This CDR3 has 15 residues. Germline V gene sequence: CDR1 MNHEY, CDR2 SVGAGI. The CDR3 region is CASSYGQGYNSPLHF.

The chain couples TRBV4-1 to TRBJ2-5; the D call of TRBD1 rests on TCRdb alone, since no DNA is present to check it. CDR3 size: 14 residues. Germline-derived CDR1 and CDR2 are MGHRA and YSYEKL. This CDR3 reads CASSQVGAGETQYF.

The V and J genes are TRBV5-5 and TRBJ2-1; TCRdb calls TRBD1, which cannot be checked without DNA. This CDR3 is 14 amino acids long. Looked up from germline, CDR1 is SGHKS and CDR2 is YYEKEE (reference sequence). This CDR3 is CASSLGQGSNEQFF.

V is TRBV10-3 and J is TRBJ2-5; TCRdb designates TRBD1, a call that cannot be tested without DNA. The CDR3 sequence is 13 residues long. CDR1 ENHRY and CDR2 SYGVKD come from the germline V gene. The CDR3 reads CAISEQGQETQYF.

The rearrangement joins TRBV9 to TRBJ2-6; checking the TCRdb D call of TRBD1 is not possible without DNA. The CDR3 runs 14 residues. The germline V gene encodes CDR1 SGDLS and CDR2 YYNGEE. CDR3 loop: CASSVTGGANVLTF.

The chain uses TRBV4-3 and TRBJ2-3; lacking DNA, the TRBD2 call made by TCRdb goes unchecked. Per germline, CDR1 LGHNA and CDR2 YSLEER. The CDR3 has 15 residues. CDR3 region: CASSQAVAGGEAQYF.

The chain combines TRBV12-3 or TRBV12-4 with TRBJ2-2; as DNA is missing, the TRBD1 call by TCRdb cannot be tested. The CDR3 has 17 residues. This CDR3 reads CASSFPGGKLNTGELFF.

The chain has TRBV12-3 or TRBV12-4 and TRBJ2-7. The CDR3 has 15 residues. CDR3: CASSFRMEQSYEQYF.

The chain carries TRBV29-1 and TRBJ2-1. Per germline, CDR1 SQVTM and CDR2 ANQGSEA. This CDR3 is built from 14 residues. CDR3 region: CSVGTVFSYNEQFF.

The chain combines TRBV12-3 or TRBV12-4 with TRBJ2-1; TCRdb selects TRBD2, and the lack of DNA leaves this call unchecked. This CDR3 spans 16 amino acids. The CDR3 is CASSPRGSTSYNEQFF.

The rearrangement links TRBV28 to TRBJ2-7. This CDR3 is 13 amino acids long. CDR1 and CDR2 from the germline V gene are MDHEN and SYDVKM. The CDR3 reads CASTQLAPYEQYF.

This CDR3 reads CASSSRQGASGEQYF. This chain links TRBV13 with TRBJ2-7; the TRBD1 assignment by TCRdb is unverifiable without DNA. From germline, CDR1 is PRHDT and CDR2 FYEKMQ (reference sequence). The length of the CDR3 is 15 residues.

This rearrangement joins TRBV29-1 to TRBJ1-5; TCRdb returns TRBD1, unconfirmable since there is no DNA. The CDR3 has 13 residues. Germline V gene lookup returns CDR1 SQVTM and CDR2 ANQGSEA. The CDR3 here is CSVGYGQNQPQHF.

CDR3 region: CASSQVPGTAGELFF. The chain has TRBV4-2 and TRBJ2-2; TCRdb indicates TRBD1, and absent DNA this call remains unverified. Germline CDR1 reads LGHNA; CDR2 reads YNFKEQ. There are 15 residues in the CDR3.

This chain uses TRBV20-1 with TRBJ2-7; the D call from TCRdb, TRBD1, cannot be confirmed without DNA. This CDR3 region has 14 residues. From germline, CDR1 is DFQATT and CDR2 SNEGSKA (reference sequence). CDR3 residues: CSAPPDSTNYEQYF.

This chain connects TRBV5-4 to TRBJ2-1. CDR1 and CDR2 (germline): SGHNT, YYREEE (reference sequence). The CDR3 has 11 residues. This chain's CDR3 is CASSLWDEQFF.

The rearrangement joins TRBV18 to TRBJ2-7. Germline V gene lookup returns CDR1 KGHSH and CDR2 LQKENI. The CDR3 sequence is 14 residues long. The CDR3 loop reads CASSPVGGAYEQYF. The full variable domain, its missing parts supplied by reference TRBV18 and TRBJ2-7, is NAGVMQNPRHLVRRRGQEARLRCSPMKGHSHVYWYRQLPEEGLKFMVYLQKENIIDESGMPKERFSAEFPKEGPSILRIQQVVRGDSAAYFCASSPVGGAYEQYFGPGTRLTVT.

This chain uses TRBV12-3 or TRBV12-4 with TRBJ2-1. The CDR3 is 14 residues long. Here the CDR3 reads CASSSKLSYNEQFF.

The chain uses TRBV27 and TRBJ2-1; TCRdb names TRBD2, which stays unverified in the absence of DNA. Germline values: CDR1 MNHEY, CDR2 SMNVEV (reference sequence). The CDR3 has 16 amino acids. The CDR3 region is CASSPLGSGANNEQFF.

The gene calls are TRBV2 and TRBJ2-7; TCRdb's D call of TRBD1 is untestable without DNA. CDR3 length: 15 residues. Germline lookup yields CDR1 SNHLY and CDR2 FYNNEI. CDR3 protein: CPSSPDDAVLYEQYF.

The V and J genes are TRBV29-1 and TRBJ2-3; TCRdb gives TRBD1 as the D gene, but with no DNA this cannot be confirmed. Per the germline V gene, CDR1 is SQVTM and CDR2 is ANQGSEA. The CDR3 covers 12 residues. This CDR3 is CSARQGTDTQYF.